These T cell receptor beta chains were read from a single sample in a study of CD8+ T cells in alopecia areata. Profiled with immunoSEQ multiplex PCR; TCRdb holds only in-frame clones, not every one. The table includes 120,000 to 150,000 clones, roughly four fifths detected once. Material: CD8+ T cells sorted from blood, obtained at week 4, from a patient treated with tofacitinib. The origin of the receptors is a human donor with alopecia areata. Both conserved end residues are part of each CDR3. D genes are given only for firm matches. Size tells how often a clone was seen (once, few, many) or the class of an expanded clone, and some rows leave it out.

D gene,V gene,J gene,clone size,CDR3 DNA,CDR3 protein
.,TRBV6-5,TRBJ1-1,once,TGTGCCAGCAACTTAGGTGGGGACACTGAAGCTTTCTTT,CASNLGGDTEAFF
.,TRBV2,TRBJ1-5,.,TGTGCCAGCACCCTGGGAGGTGGGCCCAATCAGCCCCAGCATTTT,CASTLGGGPNQPQHF
.,TRBV4-3,TRBJ2-5,.,TGCGCCAGCAGCCAAGATCTTAGTTCGGTAGAGACCCAGTACTTC,CASSQDLSSVETQYF
.,TRBV25-1,TRBJ1-2,.,TGTGCCAGCAGTGGCCCCTGGGGGGTGTATGGCTACACCTTC,CASSGPWGVYGYTF
.,TRBV4-1,TRBJ1-5,.,TGCGCCAGCAGCCATTTTCAAGGGAATCAGCCCCAGCATTTT,CASSHFQGNQPQHF
.,TRBV27,TRBJ2-7,.,TGTGCCAGCAGTCCCCGCTGGGACGAGCAGTACTTC,CASSPRWDEQYF
TRBD2,TRBV27,TRBJ2-3,.,TGTGCCAGCAGTATAGCGGGGGGGCTGGTAGATACGCAGTATTTT,CASSIAGGLVDTQYF
.,TRBV7-2,TRBJ2-2,.,TGTGCCAGCAGCGGCATAGCTAGGGCCGGCGGGGAGCTGTTTTTT,CASSGIARAGGELFF
.,TRBV27,TRBJ2-1,.,TGTGCCAGCAGTTTAATTGGCTCCGGCCAGTACAATGAGCAGTTCTTC,CASSLIGSGQYNEQFF
.,TRBV2,TRBJ2-5,.,TGTGCCAGCAGCCCTGAGATACAGGGCCGCCAAGAGACCCAGTACTTC,CASSPEIQGRQETQYF
.,TRBV9,TRBJ1-2,.,TGTGCCAGCAGCGCGGGGCCGGGACCAAAGGCTCTCACCTTC,CASSAGPGPKALTF
.,TRBV6-1,TRBJ2-5,few,TGTGCCAGCAGAAGGGGGAAGGCAGAGACCCAGTACTTC,CASRRGKAETQYF
.,TRBV5-6,TRBJ2-5,.,TGTGCCAGCAGCGCGGACTACTCCCAAGAGACCCAGTACTTC,CASSADYSQETQYF
.,TRBV29-1,TRBJ2-1,.,TGCAGCGGTGGGGATGAGCAGTTCTTC,CSGGDEQFF
TRBD2,TRBV10-3,TRBJ2-5,.,TGTGCCATCAGGTCGACTAGCGGGCCACAAGAGACCCAGTACTTC,CAIRSTSGPQETQYF
TRBD1,TRBV4-1,TRBJ2-3,.,TGCGCCAGCAGCCAAGGCCCGGGACAGGGGATAGATACGCAGTATTTT,CASSQGPGQGIDTQYF